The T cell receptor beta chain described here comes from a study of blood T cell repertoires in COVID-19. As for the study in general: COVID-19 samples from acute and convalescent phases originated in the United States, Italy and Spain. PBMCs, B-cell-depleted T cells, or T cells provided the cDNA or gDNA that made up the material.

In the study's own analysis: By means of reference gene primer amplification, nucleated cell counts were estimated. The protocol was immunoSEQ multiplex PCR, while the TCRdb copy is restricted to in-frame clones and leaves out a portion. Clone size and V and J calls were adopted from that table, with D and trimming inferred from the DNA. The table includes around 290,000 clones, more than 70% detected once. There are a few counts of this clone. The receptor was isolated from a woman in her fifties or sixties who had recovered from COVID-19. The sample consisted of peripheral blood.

The CDR3 protein is CASSLGQFAYEQYF. CDR3 DNA sequence: TGTGCCAGCAGCTTGGGACAGTTCGCCTACGAGCAGTACTTC. This rearrangement joins TRBV5-6 to TRBJ2-7; D perhaps matches TRBD1 (5 bases). Trimming took off 0 bases at V and 2 bases at J, with 9 bases between the two ends. The CDR3 sequence is 14 residues long. CDR1 and CDR2 (germline): SGHDT, YYEEEE.